This T cell receptor (beta chain) was identified during a study of cytomegalovirus exposure and HLA in healthy donors. To note about this clone: Its antigen remains unidentified.

Looked up from germline, CDR1 is MNHEY and CDR2 is SMNVEV (reference sequence). This CDR3 comprises 19 residues. V shed 5 bases, J shed 0 bases, and the junction held 16 bases outside the gene matches. The table came from immunoSEQ multiplex PCR; TCRdb's copy has only in-frame clones and leaves some out. Here the sample spans about 220,000 clones, about 93% being singletons. Regarding the study as a whole: Rare TCR sequences dominated, though some public TCRs recurred in many donors.

This clonotype was sampled from a woman in her late teens or twenties in good health and CMV-seronegative. The chain carries TRBV27 and TRBJ2-1; the match to TRBD2 covers 7 bases. Material for sequencing was PBMCs. The CDR3 DNA is TGTGCCAGCAGTAGCCCCCGTGGGGCGGGAGCCCTCTCCTACAATGAGCAGTTCTTC. Translation: CASSSPRGAGALSYNEQFF.